These 11 T cell receptor beta chains originate from one sample sequenced in a study of metastatic and nonmetastatic thyroid tumors. Every patient underwent thyroid surgery untreated. TCRdb reanalyzed the PCR reads with MiXCR. Of 30,000 to 40,000 clones listed, roughly 18% are singletons. The sequenced sample was blood. Receptor source: a female donor with papillary thyroid cancer or a benign thyroid nodule (not recorded which). Some clones in this sample may be carry-over from other donors' samples.

The table lists this clone with a few counts. An end of the junction differs from the germline gene, which may be a read error. The J gene is TRBJ1-1, the V gene TRBV6-1; perhaps TRBD1 as D (6 bases). Germline values: CDR1 MNHNS, CDR2 SASEGT. This CDR3 region has 13 residues. The CDR3: CASRQQGDTEDFF. Written as DNA, the CDR3 is TGTGCCAGCAGACAACAGGGTGACACGGAAGATTTCTTT.

This clone showed up many times. This rearrangement joins TRBV15 to TRBJ1-4; D gene uncertain. The ends were cut back, 0 bases at V and 8 bases at J, with 13 bases in the middle. CDR1 LNHNV and CDR2 YYDKDF come from the germline V gene (reference sequence). The CDR3 extends over 15 amino acids. The CDR3 loop is CATSRDGASGEKLFF. As DNA, the CDR3 is TGTGCCACCAGCAGAGACGGCGCTTCGGGGGAAAAACTGTTTTTT.

This clone was counted a few times. In DNA, the CDR3 is TGTGCCAGCAGTGAACAGGTTTACTCCTACGAGCAGTACTTC. Its protein product is CASSEQVYSYEQYF. The J gene is TRBJ2-7, the V gene TRBV6-1, with unresolved D. Germline V CDR1 and CDR2: MNHNS, SASEGT. The CDR3 is 14 amino acids. Trimming left V 2 bases short and J 0 bases short, with 8 bases between.

In its sample, this clone was seen many times. The rearrangement joins TRBV4-1 to TRBJ1-5; D gene unclear. This CDR3 contains 15 residues. CDR1 is MGHRA, CDR2 YSYEKL, per germline. V lost 1 base and J lost 3, with 10 bases in between. This chain's CDR3 is CASSQVWQSNQPQHF. DNA of the CDR3: TGCGCCAGCAGCCAAGTGTGGCAGTCCAATCAGCCCCAGCATTTT.

Notes on this clone: An end of the junction differs from the germline gene, which may be a read error. The chain combines TRBV27 with TRBJ2-2; D is perhaps TRBD2 (7 bases). This CDR3 has 16 amino acids. The germline gives CDR1 MNHEY, CDR2 SMNVEV (reference sequence). The CDR3 region is CASSLFSGGLAGELFF. The CDR3 bases are TGTGCCAGCAGTTTATTTTCGGGGGGCTTGGCCGGGGAGCTATTTTTT.

Many counts were recorded for this clone. The chain uses TRBV28 and TRBJ2-2, with 7 nucleotides matching TRBD1. J was trimmed by 3 bases and V by 8 bases; bases with no gene match: 3. The CDR3 covers 13 residues. Germline V gene sequence: CDR1 MDHEN, CDR2 SYDVKM. The CDR3 region has the DNA TGTGCCAGCTCTACAGGGGACACCGGGGAGCTGTTTTTT. Translated: CASSTGDTGELFF.

This clone was counted many times. The chain is built from TRBV2 and TRBJ2-2, with D tentatively TRBD2 (5 bases). Trimming pared 6 bases from V and 5 bases from J, leaving 19 bases between. Germline values: CDR1 SNHLY, CDR2 FYNNEI. CDR3 length equals 16 residues. CDR3 region: CASSQGFPRGTGELFF. In DNA form, the CDR3 reads TGTGCCAGCAGCCAAGGATTCCCGCGAGGGACCGGGGAGCTGTTTTTT.

As for this clone: Just one base apart from a much larger clone, this may be a read error. The chain carries TRBV11-3 and TRBJ2-1; unclear D gene. This CDR3 region has 14 residues. Germline loops: CDR1 SGHNT, CDR2 YENEEA. The CDR3 bases are TGCGCCAGCAGCCCGGCGGCAGACTACAATGAGCAGTTCTTC. Amino acid sequence: CASSPAADYNEQFF.

This clone was recorded many times. This chain uses TRBV6-2 or TRBV6-3 with TRBJ2-4; D call uncertain. This CDR3 has 12 amino acids. CDR1 and CDR2 (germline): MNHEY, SVGEGT. The V end was cut by 2 bases, the J end by 8 bases, with 7 bases between. DNA of the CDR3: TGTGCCAGCAGTTACGGGTGGGACATTCAGTACTTC. This encodes CASSYGWDIQYF.

This clone has ten or more counts. V and J are TRBV28 and TRBJ1-4; D is perhaps TRBD1 (5 bases). Germline CDR1 and CDR2: MDHEN and SYDVKM. The V gene lost 5 bases and the J gene lost 10 bases, with 14 bases spanning the gap. CDR3 length: 13 residues. CDR3: CASSASGTLKLFF. Here the CDR3 DNA reads TGTGCCAGCAGTGCCTCCGGGACTCTAAAACTGTTTTTT.

This clone was found many times. The genes are TRBV2 and TRBJ2-7; D is perhaps TRBD2 (5 bases). Germline V CDR1 and CDR2: SNHLY, FYNNEI. The CDR3 length is 12 residues. V lost 8 bases to trimming and J lost 5 bases, with 13 bases between them. The CDR3 is CASGRAGDEQYF. The CDR3 DNA follows: TGTGCCAGCGGTCGGGCCGGGGACGAGCAGTACTTC.